This TCR beta chain was sequenced in a study of shared clonotypes between healthy human individuals. Study-wide results and limits: Genetic and exposure-history diversity was limited by the small donor number.

CD8 cells regarded as naive lacked CD45RO, were positively chosen for CCR7, and omitted terminally differentiated effector memory CD45RA+ cells. TCRdb keeps only in-frame clones here, not all; method: immunoSEQ multiplex PCR. The sample contains about 590,000 clones, about 95% of which appear only once. This clone was counted only a few times. Its specificity is unknown. The germline V gene has CDR1 SGHNT and CDR2 YYREEE (reference sequence). V was shortened by 7 bases and J by 0 bases, with 7 bases between the two germline ends. The CDR3 has 13 residues. The clonotype originates from a woman in her 30s in good health. Sequencing used naive CD8+ T cells sorted from blood. The V call is TRBV5-4, the J call TRBJ2-2; D is undetermined. CDR3 in amino acids: CASRDTNTGELFF. The CDR3 nucleotides are TGTGCCAGCCGTGACACGAACACCGGGGAGCTGTTTTTT.